Shown below are 20 T cell receptor beta chains from a single sample sequenced in a study of CD8 T cells in Susac syndrome. Random hexamers primed reverse transcription of roughly 0.45 to 1 ug RNA. TCRdb re-called the immunoSEQ multiplex PCR reads through MiXCR, storing one row per CDR3 protein. The table has some 150,000 distinct CDR3 sequences, about 94% seen once. The specimen was CD8+ T cells from PBMCs. Receptor source: a human donor with multiple sclerosis.

The CDR3 sequence is CASRPGTGVTYEQYF. CDR3 nucleotide sequence: TGTGCCAGCAGACCTGGGACAGGGGTGACCTACGAGCAGTACTTC. The chain carries TRBV6-5 and TRBJ2-7, with TRBD1 matching over 10 bases. From germline, CDR1 is MNHEY and CDR2 SVGAGI. Germline trimming cut 6 bases from V and 2 bases from J; bases unmatched to any gene: 7. This CDR3 spans 15 amino acids.

The chain links TRBV7-6 to TRBJ1-1; D is unresolved. Trimming took off 5 bases at V and 0 bases at J, with 10 bases between the two ends. Germline values: CDR1 SGHVS, CDR2 FNYEAQ. The CDR3 is made up of 14 amino acids. CDR3 sequence: CASSLTIMNTEAFF. Here the CDR3 DNA reads TGTGCCAGCAGCCTGACTATTATGAACACTGAAGCTTTCTTT.

V and J are TRBV7-9 and TRBJ1-1, with D uncertain. The germline V gene encodes CDR1 SEHNR and CDR2 FQNEAQ (reference sequence). Trimming removed 4 bases at V and 2 bases at J, with 17 bases between. The CDR3 has 16 residues. As DNA, the CDR3 is TGTGCCAGCAGCTCCCCTTTACATGAGGCAAACACTGAAGCTTTCTTT. Amino acids: CASSSPLHEANTEAFF.

This chain joins TRBV5-4 and TRBJ1-2, with D possibly TRBD1 on 5 matching bases. Per the germline V gene, CDR1 is SGHNT and CDR2 is YYREEE (reference sequence). This CDR3 contains 12 residues. V was trimmed by 4 bases and J by 13 bases, leaving 17 bases between them. The CDR3 coding sequence is TGTGCCAGCAGCCTGGGACCGAGGGGCGTCACCTTC. It is translated as CASSLGPRGVTF. Complete variable domain (other parts from reference TRBV5-4 and TRBJ1-2): ETGVTQSPTHLIKTRGQQVTLRCSSQSGHNTVSWYQQALGQGPQFIFQYYREEENGRGNFPPRFSGLQFPNYSSELNVNALELDDSALYLCASSLGPRGVTFGSGTRLTVV.

This chain joins TRBV25-1 and TRBJ1-2; D unclear. Trimming stripped 3 bases from V and 8 bases from J, with 10 bases between. The germline gives CDR1 MGHDK, CDR2 SYGVNS. CDR3 size: 12 residues. The CDR3 region has the DNA TGTGCCAGCAGTGACGTAAGAGGGGGCTACACCTTC. Translation: CASSDVRGGYTF.

CDR3 in amino acids: CASSPSRGAGAKDTQYF. The CDR3 nucleotides read TGTGCCAGCTCACCATCCCGTGGGGCGGGGGCCAAAGATACGCAGTATTTT. This chain links TRBV18 with TRBJ2-3; D possibly corresponds to TRBD2 (7 bases). The CDR3 length is 17 residues. V was trimmed by 2 bases and J by 5 bases, leaving 20 bases between them. The V gene's germline CDR1 is KGHSH and CDR2 LQKENI.

The gene calls are TRBV10-3 and TRBJ1-2, with D unresolved. From germline, CDR1 is ENHRY and CDR2 SYGVKD. This CDR3 has 11 residues. Trimming cost V 4 bases and J 8 bases, with 8 bases left between them. In DNA form, the CDR3 reads TGTGCCATCAGTGGAGAAGGCGGCTACACCTTC. Amino acid sequence: CAISGEGGYTF.

The chain is built from TRBV6-5 and TRBJ2-7; tentatively, D is TRBD1 (5 bases). Germline CDR1 MNHEY, CDR2 SVGAGI. Trimming shortened V by 4 bases and J by 2 bases, and 9 bases separated the two germline ends. CDR3 size: 13 residues. The CDR3 spells CASSSGSTYEQYF. The DNA of the CDR3 is TGTGCCAGCAGTTCAGGGTCTACCTACGAGCAGTACTTC.

The rearrangement uses TRBV20-1 and TRBJ2-7, with TRBD1 identical over 9 bases. The CDR3 is made up of 15 amino acids. The germline gives CDR1 DFQATT, CDR2 SNEGSKA (reference sequence). J was trimmed by 6 bases and V by 3 bases; bases with no gene match: 12. CDR3 in DNA: TGCAGTGCTAGGAGACCGGGACAGGGCGAATCCGAGCAGTACTTC. Translation: CSARRPGQGESEQYF.

This rearrangement joins TRBV7-9 to TRBJ2-6, with 7 bases fitting TRBD1. The CDR3 runs to 18 residues. Per the germline V gene, CDR1 is SEHNR and CDR2 is FQNEAQ (reference sequence). Trimming removed 3 bases from V and 1 base from J; junction bases left unmatched: 9. CDR3 loop: CASSFPGTADSGANVLTF. CDR3 DNA sequence: TGTGCCAGCAGCTTTCCCGGGACAGCAGATTCTGGGGCCAACGTCCTGACTTTC.

The CDR3 is CASSGSALHF. For the CDR3, the DNA is TGTGCCAGTAGCGGGAGCGCCCTCCACTTT. The chain has TRBV19 and TRBJ1-6; D not certain. The germline gives CDR1 LNHDA, CDR2 SQIVND (reference sequence). V lost 6 bases to trimming and J lost 14 bases, with 8 bases between them. The CDR3 runs to 10 residues.

The chain carries TRBV10-3 and TRBJ2-7, with D possibly called TRBD1 or TRBD2 (5 bases each). The V gene's germline CDR1 is ENHRY and CDR2 SYGVKD. The V end was cut by 7 bases, the J end by 3 bases, with 13 bases between. The CDR3 totals 13 residues. This CDR3 reads CAITRDRGYEQYF. CDR3 bases: TGTGCCATCACCCGGGACCGAGGCTACGAGCAGTACTTC.

The chain couples TRBV12-3 or TRBV12-4 to TRBJ1-1; D perhaps matches TRBD1 (5 bases). CDR3 length equals 15 residues. V was pared by 6 bases and J by 3 bases, with 17 bases between. The DNA for the CDR3 is TGTGCCAGCAGCTCAGGGCCTGCGGGATACACTGAAGCTTTCTTT. As protein: CASSSGPAGYTEAFF.

The J gene is TRBJ2-1, the V gene TRBV7-7; 7 bases align to TRBD1. J gave up 9 bases and V 5 bases, and 10 bases lay outside the gene matches. The germline V gene encodes CDR1 SSHAT and CDR2 FNYEAQ (reference sequence). This CDR3 is built from 14 residues. The CDR3 protein is CASSQETGSAEQFF. DNA for the CDR3: TGTGCCAGCAGCCAAGAGACAGGGAGTGCTGAGCAGTTCTTC.

The chain links TRBV27 to TRBJ2-3, with 7 bases fitting TRBD1. The CDR3 extends over 14 amino acids. Germline V gives CDR1 MNHEY, CDR2 SMNVEV (reference sequence). V was clipped by 4 bases and J by 1 base; unmatched bases: 2. The CDR3 reads CASSYTGGTDTQYF. In nucleotides, the CDR3 is TGTGCCAGCAGTTATACAGGGGGCACAGATACGCAGTATTTT.

This sequence joins TRBV27 and TRBJ1-2; D is perhaps TRBD1 (6 bases). Trimming took 10 bases from V and 4 from J, leaving 16 bases between them. Germline V gives CDR1 MNHEY, CDR2 SMNVEV (reference sequence). The CDR3 covers 13 residues. The CDR3 sequence: CATRDILGYGYTF. In DNA form, the CDR3 reads TGTGCCACCAGGGACATCCTGGGCTATGGCTACACCTTC.

In regard to this clonotype: The junction does not match germline at one end; this may be a read error. The rearrangement uses TRBV27 and TRBJ1-1; D might be TRBD1 (5 bases). CDR1 is MNHEY and CDR2 is SMNVEV in the germline V gene (reference sequence). The CDR3 sequence is 13 residues long. The CDR3 loop is CASRLTGGTEAFF. In DNA, the CDR3 is TGTGCCAGCCGTTTGACCGGGGGCACTGAAGCTTTCTTT.

Written as DNA, the CDR3 is TGTGCCAGCTCCGAGGACAGGGGGACAGCTGGCTACACCTTC. Translation: CASSEDRGTAGYTF. J is TRBJ1-2 and V is TRBV18; the match to TRBD1 covers 10 bases. V was pared by 6 bases and J by 7 bases, with 8 bases of the junction left unmatched. Germline CDR1 is KGHSH and CDR2 is LQKENI. The CDR3 runs to 14 residues.

The chain carries TRBV28 and TRBJ2-3; 7 nucleotides agree with TRBD1. Per germline, CDR1 MDHEN and CDR2 SYDVKM. There are 13 residues in the CDR3. V lost 7 bases and J lost 4; bases outside the gene matches: 5. The CDR3 nucleotides are TGTGCCAGCACCCCGACAGGGCCAGATACGCAGTATTTT. Translated: CASTPTGPDTQYF.

CDR3 sequence reads: CASSLDYSGQYF. The CDR3 coding sequence is TGCGCCAGCAGCTTGGACTATTCAGGGCAGTATTTT. The chain links TRBV5-1 to TRBJ2-3, with D uncertain. Germline V gene sequence: CDR1 SGHRS, CDR2 YFSETQ. V was shortened by 0 bases and J by 11 bases, with 10 bases between the two germline ends. The CDR3 has 12 residues.